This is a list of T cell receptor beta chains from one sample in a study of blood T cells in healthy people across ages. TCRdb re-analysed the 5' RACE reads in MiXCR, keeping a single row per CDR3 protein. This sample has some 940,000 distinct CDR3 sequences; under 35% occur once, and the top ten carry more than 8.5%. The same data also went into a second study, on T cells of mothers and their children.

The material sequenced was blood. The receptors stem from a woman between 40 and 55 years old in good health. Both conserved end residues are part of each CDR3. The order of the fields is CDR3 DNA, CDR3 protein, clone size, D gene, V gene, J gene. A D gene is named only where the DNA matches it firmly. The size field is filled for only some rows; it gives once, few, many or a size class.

DNA: TGTGCCAGCAGCTTCCGACTAGGGGCCGATACGCAGTATTTT
CDR3: CASSFRLGADTQYF
size: many
D: -
V: TRBV11-2
J: TRBJ2-3

DNA: TGTGCCAGCAGTTCCCGACAGGGGCTACGGGGATCCTACGAGCAGTACTTC
CDR3: CASSSRQGLRGSYEQYF
size: few
D: TRBD1
V: TRBV27
J: TRBJ2-7

DNA: TGCAGCGTTGAAGATCAGAACGAGTTAGGCTATGGCTACACCTTC
CDR3: CSVEDQNELGYGYTF
size: -
D: -
V: TRBV29-1
J: TRBJ1-2

DNA: TGCAGCGCTCGTATACAGGGTGATTATGGCTACACCTTC
CDR3: CSARIQGDYGYTF
size: few
D: -
V: TRBV29-1
J: TRBJ1-2

DNA: TGCAGTGCTAGCGTACCGACTCGCGGGAGCGCCTACGAGCAGTACTTC
CDR3: CSASVPTRGSAYEQYF
size: many
D: TRBD2
V: TRBV20-1
J: TRBJ2-7

DNA: TGCAGCGTTGCCAATCCCATTAACACCAGGAACACTGAAGCTTTCTTT
CDR3: CSVANPINTRNTEAFF
size: -
D: -
V: TRBV29-1
J: TRBJ1-1

DNA: TGCGCCAGCAGCTTGGCTCCGCAGCAAAGCTCCTACGAGCAGTACTTC
CDR3: CASSLAPQQSSYEQYF
size: -
D: -
V: TRBV5-1
J: TRBJ2-7

DNA: TGCAGTGCTAGAGATATGGCGGGGGACCGTTACAATGAGCAGTTCTTC
CDR3: CSARDMAGDRYNEQFF
size: many
D: TRBD2
V: TRBV20-1
J: TRBJ2-1

DNA: TGCAGTGCTGACGCTCGGACTGGGGGTTACGAGCAGTACTTC
CDR3: CSADARTGGYEQYF
size: many
D: -
V: TRBV20-1
J: TRBJ2-7

DNA: TGTGCCAGCAGCTTTACGTCAGGCTCCTATAATTCACCCCTCCACTTT
CDR3: CASSFTSGSYNSPLHF
size: many
D: -
V: TRBV7-2
J: TRBJ1-6

DNA: TGCAGCGTTGTGGGGGGGCAGAATCCCGCCTACGAGCAGTACTTC
CDR3: CSVVGGQNPAYEQYF
size: many
D: -
V: TRBV29-1
J: TRBJ2-7

DNA: TGTGCCAAGACGGGCGGGGGTGGAGAGACCCAGTACTTC
CDR3: CAKTGGGGETQYF
size: -
D: TRBD2
V: TRBV2
J: TRBJ2-5

DNA: TGCAGTGCTGGGAGGACTAGCGGGGGAGTCTACAATGAGCAGTTCTTC
CDR3: CSAGRTSGGVYNEQFF
size: -
D: TRBD2
V: TRBV20-1
J: TRBJ2-1

DNA: TGTGCCACCAGTGGGACAGGTGATCAGCCCCAGCATTTT
CDR3: CATSGTGDQPQHF
size: -
D: TRBD1
V: TRBV24-1
J: TRBJ1-5

DNA: TGTGCCAGCAGCTTAGGTGGTAGGGGAGGGCTGTATCAGCCCCAGCATTTT
CDR3: CASSLGGRGGLYQPQHF
size: few
D: -
V: TRBV11-2
J: TRBJ1-5

DNA: TGTGCCAGCAGCTCCCTCTTACTAGCGGGGAGCACAGATACGCAGTATTTT
CDR3: CASSSLLLAGSTDTQYF
size: few
D: TRBD2
V: TRBV6-6
J: TRBJ2-3

DNA: TGTGCCAGTAGTACGGGACTAGCGGGGGTGCAAGAGACCCAGTACTTC
CDR3: CASSTGLAGVQETQYF
size: -
D: TRBD2
V: TRBV19
J: TRBJ2-5

DNA: TGTGCCAGCAGCTCCCAGACAGTCATTGGCTACACCTTC
CDR3: CASSSQTVIGYTF
size: many
D: -
V: TRBV7-9
J: TRBJ1-2

DNA: TGTGCCAGCAGTGCCAGACTAGCGGGGGAGATGAATGAGCAGTTCTTC
CDR3: CASSARLAGEMNEQFF
size: many
D: TRBD2
V: TRBV27
J: TRBJ2-1

DNA: TGTGCCAGCAGTTCCGGCACGGTAGGCGAGCAGTACTTC
CDR3: CASSSGTVGEQYF
size: few
D: -
V: TRBV28
J: TRBJ2-7

DNA: TGCAGTGCTAGAGGGCAGGTTGAGGCCGGGGAGCTGTTTTTT
CDR3: CSARGQVEAGELFF
size: -
D: -
V: TRBV20-1
J: TRBJ2-2

DNA: TGTGCCAGCAGTGCTAGCGGGGGCTTCTACAATGAGCAGTTCTTC
CDR3: CASSASGGFYNEQFF
size: -
D: TRBD2
V: TRBV6-6
J: TRBJ2-1

DNA: TGCAGCGTTGAAAGCGGGACAGGGACCTACGAGCAGTACTTC
CDR3: CSVESGTGTYEQYF
size: -
D: TRBD1
V: TRBV29-1
J: TRBJ2-7

DNA: TGCAGTGCCCTCATCAAGCCCAGCGCCGGGGAGCTGTTTTTT
CDR3: CSALIKPSAGELFF
size: -
D: -
V: TRBV20-1
J: TRBJ2-2

DNA: TGTGCCAGCAGAACCGGGACAGGGTCCTACAATGAGCAGTTCTTC
CDR3: CASRTGTGSYNEQFF
size: few
D: TRBD1
V: TRBV27
J: TRBJ2-1

DNA: TGCGCCAGCAGCCAAGATAGCGCTAGCGACTACAATGAGCAGTTCTTC
CDR3: CASSQDSASDYNEQFF
size: many
D: -
V: TRBV4-1
J: TRBJ2-1

DNA: TGTGCCGGCAGTGAAAGAGGGAAAGGCTACGAGCAGTACTTC
CDR3: CAGSERGKGYEQYF
size: -
D: -
V: TRBV2
J: TRBJ2-7

DNA: TGCGCCAGCAGCAAGGACAACTCCAACACTGAAGCTTTCTTT
CDR3: CASSKDNSNTEAFF
size: few
D: -
V: TRBV5-1
J: TRBJ1-1

DNA: TGTGCCAGTAATGTTGGTGCTTATGGCTACACCTTC
CDR3: CASNVGAYGYTF
size: -
D: -
V: TRBV19
J: TRBJ1-2

DNA: TGCAGTGCTAGGCCGGACAGGTATCGAGAGACCCAGTACTTC
CDR3: CSARPDRYRETQYF
size: few
D: TRBD1
V: TRBV20-1
J: TRBJ2-5

DNA: TGTGCCAGCAGCTTAAATCCGGAGGGAAAACTGTTTTTT
CDR3: CASSLNPEGKLFF
size: -
D: -
V: TRBV7-2
J: TRBJ1-4

DNA: TGTGCCAGCAGCTTAGAGCCAAGCCCCAATGAGCAGTTCTTC
CDR3: CASSLEPSPNEQFF
size: -
D: -
V: TRBV7-2
J: TRBJ2-1

DNA: TGCAGTGCCGGAGGACCTCGTTTGGCGGGGGGCTACAATGAGCAGTTCTTC
CDR3: CSAGGPRLAGGYNEQFF
size: many
D: TRBD2
V: TRBV20-1
J: TRBJ2-1

DNA: TGTGCCAGCAGCCCTGGGGGGGGGAGCTCCTACGAGCAGTACTTC
CDR3: CASSPGGGSSYEQYF
size: -
D: TRBD2
V: TRBV7-2
J: TRBJ2-7

DNA: TGTGCCAGCAGCCTGAGAACCGGGGGTGCGGGGGTTGGGGAGACCCAGTACTTC
CDR3: CASSLRTGGAGVGETQYF
size: many
D: TRBD2
V: TRBV7-2
J: TRBJ2-5

DNA: TGTGCCAGCAGCCAAGGGCCAGCCAGAAGCACAGATACGCAGTATTTT
CDR3: CASSQGPARSTDTQYF
size: -
D: -
V: TRBV4-2
J: TRBJ2-3

DNA: TGTGCCAGCAGCTTAGGGGTGGGGCCAACCTACGAGCAGTACTTC
CDR3: CASSLGVGPTYEQYF
size: many
D: -
V: TRBV7-2
J: TRBJ2-7

DNA: TGTGCCACCAGCAGAGCCCCGACAGGGGACAATGAGCAGTACTTC
CDR3: CATSRAPTGDNEQYF
size: -
D: TRBD1
V: TRBV15
J: TRBJ2-5

DNA: TGCAGTGCTAGTCAACAGGGCTTTCTCGCCACTGAAGCTTTCTTT
CDR3: CSASQQGFLATEAFF
size: many
D: -
V: TRBV20-1
J: TRBJ1-1

DNA: TGTGCCAGCAGCTCCCCGGGACAGGGAGATACGCAGTATTTT
CDR3: CASSSPGQGDTQYF
size: few
D: TRBD1
V: TRBV7-3
J: TRBJ2-3

DNA: TGCAGTGCCAAAAACCCGACTAGCGGGGGAGCAGATACGCAGTATTTT
CDR3: CSAKNPTSGGADTQYF
size: few
D: TRBD2
V: TRBV20-1
J: TRBJ2-3

DNA: TGCGCCAGCAGCCAGACAGGGTTGGATACGCAGTATTTT
CDR3: CASSQTGLDTQYF
size: -
D: TRBD1
V: TRBV5-1
J: TRBJ2-3

DNA: TGTGCCAGCAGTGCCCGATCCGGGACAGGAAGATCTGGGGCCAACGTCCTGACTTTC
CDR3: CASSARSGTGRSGANVLTF
size: few
D: TRBD1
V: TRBV6-4
J: TRBJ2-6

DNA: TGCAGTGCTCCCGACATGAGCTCTGGAAACACCATATATTTT
CDR3: CSAPDMSSGNTIYF
size: few
D: -
V: TRBV20-1
J: TRBJ1-3

DNA: TGCAGTGCTAGAGAGGGGGGAGGACAGGGGGATTCAGATGGCTACACCTTC
CDR3: CSAREGGGQGDSDGYTF
size: -
D: TRBD1
V: TRBV20-1
J: TRBJ1-2

DNA: TGCAGTGCAAGGACTAGTAGCGATGAGCAGTTCTTC
CDR3: CSARTSSDEQFF
size: many
D: TRBD2
V: TRBV20-1
J: TRBJ2-1

DNA: TGCGCCAGCAGCCCGTCGGGGGACAGGGGTTACGGCTACACCTTC
CDR3: CASSPSGDRGYGYTF
size: -
D: TRBD1
V: TRBV5-1
J: TRBJ1-2

DNA: TGCGCCAGCAACTTAGGGACAGGGGGAGATACGCAGTATTTT
CDR3: CASNLGTGGDTQYF
size: -
D: TRBD1
V: TRBV5-1
J: TRBJ2-3

DNA: TGTGCCAGCAGTGCCCCTCGAGGGGGTAGCCACGAGCAGTACTTC
CDR3: CASSAPRGGSHEQYF
size: many
D: -
V: TRBV28
J: TRBJ2-7

DNA: TGCGCCAGCAGCACCGGGACAGGGGGAGAGGGCTACACCTTC
CDR3: CASSTGTGGEGYTF
size: many
D: TRBD1
V: TRBV5-1
J: TRBJ1-2

DNA: TGTGCCAGCTCACCGCCCCTTCAGGGGAGCGGCACTGAAGCTTTCTTT
CDR3: CASSPPLQGSGTEAFF
size: few
D: -
V: TRBV18
J: TRBJ1-1

DNA: TGTGCCAGCACCAAACTCAAGCTCCGGCGGGATAAGTCTGAAGCTTTCTTT
CDR3: CASTKLKLRRDKSEAFF
size: -
D: -
V: TRBV28
J: TRBJ1-1

DNA: TGTGCCTTCACCCCCCAGGCAGGGTCCGGGGCCAACGTCCTGACTTTC
CDR3: CAFTPQAGSGANVLTF
size: many
D: -
V: TRBV30
J: TRBJ2-6

DNA: TGTGCCAGCAGTTTATTCCCCGAGGGTCCCTATGGCTACACCTTC
CDR3: CASSLFPEGPYGYTF
size: few
D: -
V: TRBV28
J: TRBJ1-2

DNA: TGTGCCAGCAGCCCCGGGACTAGCGGGTTCCCGGGACTGTTTTTT
CDR3: CASSPGTSGFPGLFF
size: -
D: TRBD2
V: TRBV28
J: TRBJ2-2

DNA: TGTGCCAGCAGCTTGGGGTTGGCAGGGGGCACTGAAGCTTTCTTT
CDR3: CASSLGLAGGTEAFF
size: -
D: TRBD1
V: TRBV5-5
J: TRBJ1-1

DNA: TGTGCCAGCAGTCTCCGGACTAGCGGAAAACTCACAGATACGCAGTATTTT
CDR3: CASSLRTSGKLTDTQYF
size: -
D: TRBD2
V: TRBV6-6
J: TRBJ2-3

DNA: TGCGCCAGCAGCTTGACTAGCTTGAGCTCCTACGAGCAGTACTTC
CDR3: CASSLTSLSSYEQYF
size: many
D: -
V: TRBV5-1
J: TRBJ2-7

DNA: TGCGCCAGCAGCCTACAGACTAGCGGAGAGGGAGAGACCCAGTACTTC
CDR3: CASSLQTSGEGETQYF
size: many
D: TRBD2
V: TRBV5-1
J: TRBJ2-5